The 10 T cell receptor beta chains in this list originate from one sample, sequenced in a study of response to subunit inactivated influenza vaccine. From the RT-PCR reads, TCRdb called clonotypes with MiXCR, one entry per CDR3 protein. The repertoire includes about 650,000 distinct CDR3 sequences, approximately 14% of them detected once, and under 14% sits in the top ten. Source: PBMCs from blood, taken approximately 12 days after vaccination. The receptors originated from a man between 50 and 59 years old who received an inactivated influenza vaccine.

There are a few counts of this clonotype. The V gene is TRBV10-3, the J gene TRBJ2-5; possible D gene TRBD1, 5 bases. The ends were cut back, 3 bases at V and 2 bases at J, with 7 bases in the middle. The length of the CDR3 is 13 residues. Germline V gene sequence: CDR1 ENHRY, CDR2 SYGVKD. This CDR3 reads CAISDDRQETQYF. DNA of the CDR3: TGTGCCATCAGTGACGACAGACAAGAGACCCAGTACTTC.

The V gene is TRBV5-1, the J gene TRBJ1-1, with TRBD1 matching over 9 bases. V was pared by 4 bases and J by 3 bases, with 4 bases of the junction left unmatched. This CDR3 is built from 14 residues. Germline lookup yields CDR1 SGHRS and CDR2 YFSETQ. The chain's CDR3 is CASSGRTGDTEAFF. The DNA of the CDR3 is TGCGCCAGCAGCGGACGGACAGGGGACACTGAAGCTTTCTTT.

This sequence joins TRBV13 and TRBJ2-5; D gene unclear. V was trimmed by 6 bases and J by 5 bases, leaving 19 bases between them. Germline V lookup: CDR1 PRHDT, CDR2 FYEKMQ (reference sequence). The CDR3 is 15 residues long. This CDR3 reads CASSDPGRRPETQYF. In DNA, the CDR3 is TGTGCCAGCAGTGACCCGGGCCGTAGGCCGGAGACCCAGTACTTC. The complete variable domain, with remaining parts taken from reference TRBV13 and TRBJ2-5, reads AAGVIQSPRHLIKEKRETATLKCYPIPRHDTVYWYQQGPGQDPQFLISFYEKMQSDKGSIPDRFSAQQFSDYHSELNMSSLELGDSALYFCASSDPGRRPETQYFGPGTRLLVL.

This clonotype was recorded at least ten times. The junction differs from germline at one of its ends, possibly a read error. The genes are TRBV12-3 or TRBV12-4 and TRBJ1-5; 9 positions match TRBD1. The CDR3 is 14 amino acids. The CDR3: CASSLGQGNQPQHF. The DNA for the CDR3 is TGCGCCAGCAGCCTCGGACAGGGGAATCAGCCCCAGCATTTT.

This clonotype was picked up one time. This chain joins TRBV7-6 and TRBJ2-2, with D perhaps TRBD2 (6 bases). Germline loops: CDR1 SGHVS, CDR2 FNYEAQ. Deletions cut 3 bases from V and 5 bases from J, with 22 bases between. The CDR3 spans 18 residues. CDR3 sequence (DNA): TGTGCCAGCAGCTTGTTTTTTGTCGGCGGAGGGGCGACCGGGGAGCTGTTTTTT. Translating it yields CASSLFFVGGGATGELFF.

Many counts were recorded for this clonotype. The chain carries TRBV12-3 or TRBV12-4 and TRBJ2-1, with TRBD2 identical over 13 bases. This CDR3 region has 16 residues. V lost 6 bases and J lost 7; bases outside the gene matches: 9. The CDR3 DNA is TGTGCCAGCAGGACCAGGACTAGCGGGAGTCATAATGAGCAGTTCTTC. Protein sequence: CASRTRTSGSHNEQFF.

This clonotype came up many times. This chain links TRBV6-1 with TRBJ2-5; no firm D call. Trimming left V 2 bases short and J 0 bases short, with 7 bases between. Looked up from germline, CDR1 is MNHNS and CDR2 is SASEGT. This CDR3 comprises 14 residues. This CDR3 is CASSENLNQETQYF. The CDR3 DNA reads TGTGCCAGCAGTGAAAACTTAAACCAAGAGACCCAGTACTTC.

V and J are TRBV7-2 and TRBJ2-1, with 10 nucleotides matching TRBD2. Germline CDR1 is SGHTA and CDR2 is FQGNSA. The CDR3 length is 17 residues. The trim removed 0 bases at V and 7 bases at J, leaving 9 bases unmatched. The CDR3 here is CASSLALASGSSNEQFF. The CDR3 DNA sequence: TGTGCCAGCAGCTTAGCGCTAGCTAGCGGGAGTAGTAATGAGCAGTTCTTC.

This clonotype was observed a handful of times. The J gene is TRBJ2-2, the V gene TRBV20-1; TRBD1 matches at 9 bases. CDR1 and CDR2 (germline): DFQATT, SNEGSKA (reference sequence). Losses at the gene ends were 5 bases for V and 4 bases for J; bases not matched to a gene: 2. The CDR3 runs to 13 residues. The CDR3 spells CSAQDRGTGELFF. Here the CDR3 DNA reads TGCAGTGCTCAGGACAGGGGCACCGGGGAGCTGTTTTTT.

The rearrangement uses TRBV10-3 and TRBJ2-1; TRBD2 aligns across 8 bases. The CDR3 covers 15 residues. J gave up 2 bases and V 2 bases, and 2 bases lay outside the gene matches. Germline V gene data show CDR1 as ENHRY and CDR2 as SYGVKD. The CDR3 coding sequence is TGTGCCATCAGTGAGAGTAGCGGGACCTACAATGAGCAGTTCTTC. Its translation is CAISESSGTYNEQFF.